This TCR beta chain was identified in a study of T cells in Graves' hyperthyroidism and ophthalmopathy. RNA transcripts yielded amplified TCR beta CDR3 regions. An initial round of RT-PCR targeting the TCR CDR3 relied on the HTBI primer set. Each CDR3 protein gets one entry after TCRdb re-called the multiplex PCR reads with MiXCR. Altogether 450,000 to 650,000 distinct CDR3 sequences are present, about a fifth being singletons, with the ten largest covering around 27%. The study, taken as a whole, reports: Ophthalmopathy was model-predicted a median approximately 6.9 months pre-onset.

This clonotype was recorded many times. Its matching antigen is unknown. The CDR3 length is 10 residues. V was clipped by 6 bases and J by 11 bases, with 10 bases between them. The germline gives CDR1 MGHRA, CDR2 YSYEKL. This chain connects TRBV4-1 to TRBJ1-2; perhaps TRBD1 as D (5 bases). The sequencing input was blood. The sequence derives from a man aged 18 to 35 with Graves' hyperthyroidism. CDR3 nucleotides: TGCGCCAGCAGGGCCAGACAGTACACCTTC. Encoded protein: CASRARQYTF.